These 10 T cell receptor beta chains were sequenced from one sample in a study of metastatic and nonmetastatic thyroid tumors. Among the patients, none had received any treatment before thyroid surgery. TCRdb re-called clones from the PCR reads using MiXCR. Of some 21,000 clones in the sample, more than 20% were seen once. Sequencing was done on a sample of blood. These receptors were taken from a male donor with papillary thyroid cancer or a benign thyroid nodule (not recorded which). Some clones in this sample may be carry-over from other donors' samples.

V usage is TRBV6-1 and J usage is TRBJ1-3; D is undetermined. Per germline, CDR1 MNHNS and CDR2 SASEGT. The V gene lost 6 bases and the J gene lost 3 bases, with 18 bases spanning the gap. CDR3 length equals 16 residues. DNA of the CDR3: TGTGCCAGCAGCTTAAGAGTGGCCTACGGTGGAAACACCATATATTTT. Its translation is CASSLRVAYGGNTIYF.

In its sample, this clone ranks as medium-sized (0.01 to 0.1%). The J gene is TRBJ2-7, the V gene TRBV6-1; 7 positions agree with TRBD1. The V gene's germline CDR1 is MNHNS and CDR2 SASEGT. The CDR3 has 15 residues. With V trimmed by 0 bases and J by 5 bases, 7 bases remained unmatched. The DNA of the CDR3 is TGTGCCAGCAGTGAAGCGGGCAGGGGGTCAGACGAGCAGTACTTC. Translating gives CASSEAGRGSDEQYF.

Judged by abundance, this clone is medium-sized. V gene TRBV28 combines with J gene TRBJ1-5; tentative D call: TRBD1 (6 bases). V was shortened by 8 bases and J by 2 bases, with 19 bases between the two germline ends. The CDR3 runs to 16 residues. The V gene's germline CDR1 is MDHEN and CDR2 SYDVKM. The CDR3 nucleotides read TGTGCCAGCCCCCCCCCGGGGGCTATTGGCAATCAGCCCCAGCATTTT. Amino acids: CASPPPGAIGNQPQHF. The full variable domain, rest sourced from reference TRBV28 and TRBJ1-5, is DVKVTQSSRYLVKRTGEKVFLECVQDMDHENMFWYRQDPGLGLRLIYFSYDVKMKEKGDIPEGYSVSREKKERFSLILESASTNQTSMYLCASPPPGAIGNQPQHFGDGTRLSIL.

This clone was observed a few times. The chain uses TRBV6-6 and TRBJ1-1; a possible D gene is TRBD1 (5 bases). Trimming shortened V by 2 bases and J by 0 bases, and 10 bases separated the two germline ends. The CDR3 is 15 amino acids. The V gene's germline CDR1 is MNHNY and CDR2 SVGAGI (reference sequence). The CDR3 reads CASSYVQGVNTEAFF. DNA of the CDR3: TGTGCCAGCAGTTACGTCCAGGGCGTGAACACTGAAGCTTTCTTT.

This chain connects TRBV20-1 to TRBJ2-7; 9 bases map to TRBD1. V was pared by 5 bases and J by 0 bases, with 8 bases of the junction left unmatched. CDR3 length: 15 residues. Per germline, CDR1 DFQATT and CDR2 SNEGSKA (reference sequence). Written as DNA, the CDR3 is TGCAGTGCTTCGGACAGGGGTTCGGGCTCCTACGAGCAGTACTTC. Protein sequence: CSASDRGSGSYEQYF.

This clone came up a few times. V gene TRBV4-1 combines with J gene TRBJ1-4; D may be TRBD1 (6 bases). Trimming cost V 4 bases and J 1 base, with 10 bases left between them. Per the germline V gene, CDR1 is MGHRA and CDR2 is YSYEKL. This CDR3 is 15 amino acids long. CDR3: CASSRRQETNEKLFF. In nucleotides, the CDR3 is TGCGCCAGCAGCCGGAGACAGGAAACTAATGAAAAACTGTTTTTT.

This clone was found a few times. This rearrangement joins TRBV19 to TRBJ2-1; the D gene could be TRBD1 or TRBD2 (5 bases each). The CDR3 loop spans 14 amino acids. V was clipped by 6 bases and J by 8 bases, with 17 bases between them. From germline, CDR1 is LNHDA and CDR2 SQIVND (reference sequence). The CDR3 is CASSDSGTFDEQFF. The CDR3 coding sequence is TGTGCCAGTAGCGACTCCGGGACCTTTGATGAGCAGTTCTTC.

This clone came up many times. The rearrangement links TRBV18 to TRBJ1-1; no clear D gene. The ends were cut back, 3 bases at V and 0 bases at J, with 8 bases in the middle. The length of the CDR3 is 14 residues. Per the germline V gene, CDR1 is KGHSH and CDR2 is LQKENI. In DNA form, the CDR3 reads TGTGCCAGCTCACCCGGCTACTTGAACACTGAAGCTTTCTTT. Translation: CASSPGYLNTEAFF.

The chain recombines TRBV30 with TRBJ1-5, with D unclear. The CDR3 loop spans 12 amino acids. The germline V gene has CDR1 GTSNPN and CDR2 SVGIG (reference sequence). Trimming pared 8 bases from V and 6 bases from J, leaving 14 bases between. CDR3 amino acids: CALDTVGQPQHF. The CDR3 DNA is TGTGCCCTTGACACAGTTGGTCAGCCCCAGCATTTT.

In this sample, this clone turned up many times. A read error may be the cause here, since a much bigger clone is one base away. The CDR3 nucleotides are TGTGTCAGCAGTCCTCGGGGGCTAGGGGCTTATCAGCCCCAGCATTTT. It specifies CVSSPRGLGAYQPQHF. The chain couples TRBV6-1 to TRBJ1-5; tentatively, D is TRBD1 (6 bases). Germline V lookup: CDR1 MNHNS, CDR2 SASEGT. This CDR3 is built from 16 residues.